This T cell receptor beta chain was sequenced in a study of identifying expanded T cells in peripheral blood. Profiled with immunoSEQ multiplex PCR; TCRdb holds only in-frame clones, not every one. The data show 70,000 to 100,000 clones, with approximately 84% seen just once and around 6% held by the top ten. Trimming pared 1 base from V and 7 bases from J, leaving 14 bases between. The germline gives CDR1 MNHEY, CDR2 SMNVEV (reference sequence). The CDR3 totals 16 residues. No infections or other immune events were documented during collection. Broader study findings: Two-week clone count variance significantly increased as total template count grew. Differentially abundant clones: roughly 1.2 between replicates, 15 to 17 at about two weeks, more than 18 at four.

This clone appeared a single time. Its antigen is still unknown. The sequenced sample was blood. This sequence originates from a person aged 18 to 70 in good health. The rearrangement joins TRBV27 to TRBJ1-6, with TRBD1 as a possible D gene (6 bases). The CDR3 DNA is TGTGCCAGCAGTTTATATCAGGGGCGAAGAAATTCACCCCTCCACTTT. It encodes CASSLYQGRRNSPLHF.